A single sample gave rise to the 28 T cell receptor beta chains below, sequenced in a study of T cell clonotyping in hematopoietic cell transplantation. Time point given: recipient sample about 28 days before transplant, after cytoreduction. Sequencing used immunoSEQ multiplex PCR; TCRdb keeps in-frame clones, though not all of them. The sample carries about 21,000 clones, 90% recorded once. Sequenced material: peripheral blood mononuclear cells, taken before stem cell transplant. These receptors were collected from a man aged 18 to 30 with biphenotypic leukemia. Some clones in this sample may be carry-over from other donors' samples.

CDR3 nucleotides: TGTGCCAGCAGTTACCGAAGTCGGGGGGTTGAAGGCTACACCTTC. Amino acids: CASSYRSRGVEGYTF. The genes are TRBV6-5 and TRBJ1-2, with TRBD1 as a possible D gene (5 bases). V lost 2 bases and J lost 8, with 18 bases in between. Germline loops: CDR1 MNHEY, CDR2 SVGAGI. There are 15 residues in the CDR3.

J is TRBJ2-1 and V is TRBV30, with a tentative D call TRBD1 (6 bases). V was trimmed by 6 bases and J by 8 bases, leaving 20 bases between them. The germline V gene encodes CDR1 GTSNPN and CDR2 SVGIG (reference sequence). The CDR3 length is 14 residues. CDR3 protein: CACPDRKRGDEQFF. The CDR3, as DNA: TGTGCCTGCCCCGACAGGAAACGAGGCGATGAGCAGTTCTTC.

The chain carries TRBV5-6 and TRBJ1-2; D not resolved. Trimming took 4 bases from V and 7 from J, leaving 8 bases between them. Germline loops: CDR1 SGHDT, CDR2 YYEEEE. This CDR3 has 11 residues. For the CDR3, the DNA is TGTGCCAGCAGCGGACCTATTGGCTACACCTTC. It yields the protein CASSGPIGYTF.

The chain carries TRBV2 and TRBJ2-5; 7 bases match TRBD2. Germline trimming cut 11 bases from V and 1 base from J; bases unmatched to any gene: 7. Germline V gene sequence: CDR1 SNHLY, CDR2 FYNNEI. This CDR3 is 13 amino acids long. In DNA, the CDR3 is TGTGCCTCCCAGGGAGGGGCCCAAGAGACCCAGTACTTC. Translated, it gives CASQGGAQETQYF.

This sequence joins TRBV19 and TRBJ2-7; D gene uncertain. The V gene lost 3 bases and the J gene lost 2 bases, with 11 bases spanning the gap. The germline CDR1 and CDR2 sequences are LNHDA and SQIVND (reference sequence). The CDR3 is 14 amino acids. This chain's CDR3 is CASSIWGFAYEQYF. DNA of the CDR3: TGTGCCAGTAGTATTTGGGGATTCGCCTACGAGCAGTACTTC.

CDR3 amino acids: CASSQVRDMLGNSEAFF. As DNA, the CDR3 is TGCGCCAGCAGCCAAGTACGGGACATGCTTGGAAATTCTGAAGCTTTCTTT. The chain couples TRBV4-3 to TRBJ1-1; D is possibly TRBD1 (6 bases). CDR3 length: 17 amino acids. CDR1 LGHNA and CDR2 YSLEER come from the germline V gene. V shed 1 base and J shed 6 bases, with 21 bases lying between them.

The rearrangement links TRBV19 to TRBJ2-7; D possibly uses TRBD1 or TRBD2 (6 bases each). V was shortened by 7 bases and J by 1 base, with 20 bases between the two germline ends. Germline CDR1 and CDR2: LNHDA and SQIVND (reference sequence). The CDR3 loop spans 16 amino acids. CDR3: CASTPTGGTLSYEQYF. CDR3 nucleotide sequence: TGTGCCAGTACCCCCACTGGCGGGACATTGTCCTACGAGCAGTACTTC.

The chain uses TRBV4-1 and TRBJ1-3; D is undetermined. From germline, CDR1 is MGHRA and CDR2 YSYEKL. The CDR3 covers 16 residues. V was shortened by 0 bases and J by 2 bases, with 11 bases between the two germline ends. This CDR3 is CASSQDDWVAGNTIYF. CDR3 coding DNA: TGCGCCAGCAGCCAAGATGACTGGGTGGCTGGAAACACCATATATTTT.

The rearrangement joins TRBV29-1 to TRBJ1-1, with TRBD1 matching over 9 bases. The CDR3 totals 14 residues. Trimming took 4 bases from V and 0 from J; bases not matched to a gene: 3. In germline, CDR1 is SQVTM, CDR2 ANQGSEA. The CDR3 DNA sequence: TGCAGCGTTGCCACAGGGGGCCTGAACACTGAAGCTTTCTTT. Translation: CSVATGGLNTEAFF.

This clone was seen only a few times. The rearrangement joins TRBV4-2 to TRBJ1-1; D is unresolved. The V end lost 5 bases, the J end lost 2 bases, and 3 bases lay between the germline ends. The CDR3 is 11 residues long. Germline V lookup: CDR1 LGHNA, CDR2 YNFKEQ. The CDR3 loop is CASSRNTEAFF. In DNA form, the CDR3 reads TGTGCCAGCAGCAGAAACACTGAAGCTTTCTTT.

CDR3 bases: TGTGCCAGCAGAACAGGCCCAAGCACAGATACGCAGTATTTT. Amino acid sequence: CASRTGPSTDTQYF. The rearrangement uses TRBV2 and TRBJ2-3; TRBD1 is a possible D gene (5 bases). The CDR3 covers 14 residues. Germline CDR1 is SNHLY and CDR2 is FYNNEI. Trimming cost V 6 bases and J 0 bases, with 10 bases left between them.

The J gene is TRBJ1-2, the V gene TRBV6-5; 9 bases agree with TRBD1. The CDR3 is made up of 14 amino acids. CDR1 MNHEY and CDR2 SVGAGI come from the germline V gene. The V and J ends lost 2 bases and 2 bases, in that order; junction bases with no gene match: 0. Here the CDR3 DNA reads TGTGCCAGCAGTTACGGACAGGGGAACTATGGCTACACCTTC. Translated, it gives CASSYGQGNYGYTF.

The rearrangement links TRBV9 to TRBJ2-3, with 9 positions matching TRBD2. This CDR3 is 17 amino acids long. V shed 3 bases and J 3 bases; nucleotides not matched to a gene: 11. CDR1 is SGDLS, CDR2 YYNGEE, per germline. CDR3 nucleotide sequence: TGTGCCAGCAGCGGAGGACTACTAGCGGGTGTAACAGATACGCAGTATTTT. Encoded protein: CASSGGLLAGVTDTQYF.

The V gene is TRBV10-3, the J gene TRBJ1-1; D not certain. The length of the CDR3 is 14 residues. Trimming pared 6 bases from V and 1 base from J, leaving 12 bases between. Germline CDR1 ENHRY, CDR2 SYGVKD. CDR3: CAIRMPSSNTEAFF. CDR3 DNA: TGTGCCATCAGGATGCCTTCCTCGAACACTGAAGCTTTCTTT.

The chain employs TRBV10-3 and TRBJ2-7, with D tentatively TRBD1 (5 bases). CDR3 size: 14 residues. The germline V gene has CDR1 ENHRY and CDR2 SYGVKD. The ends were cut back, 5 bases at V and 4 bases at J, with 15 bases in the middle. The CDR3 loop reads CAISIDRGSYEQYF. CDR3 in DNA: TGTGCCATCAGTATCGACAGAGGTTCATACGAGCAGTACTTC.

This clone appeared a few times. The CDR3, as DNA: TGTGCCTGGATTCCCTCTAGCGGGGTACTATACAATGAGCAGTTCTTC. Translating gives CAWIPSSGVLYNEQFF. The chain carries TRBV30 and TRBJ2-1, with 9 bases that match TRBD2. CDR1 is GTSNPN, CDR2 SVGIG, per germline (reference sequence). The CDR3 has 16 residues. With 4 bases clipped from V and 4 bases from J, the junction kept 11 bases outside the gene matches.

J is TRBJ2-2 and V is TRBV7-6; D unresolved. CDR1 and CDR2 (germline): SGHVS, FNYEAQ. Trimming left V 1 base short and J 7 bases short, with 7 bases between. This CDR3 is built from 13 residues. The CDR3 DNA follows: TGTGCCAGCAGCTTAGATGGGCGCGGGGAGCTGTTTTTT. Its protein product is CASSLDGRGELFF. Using reference TRBV7-6 and TRBJ2-2 for the parts outside the CDR3, the full variable domain is GAGVSQSPRYKVTKRGQDVALRCDPISGHVSLYWYRQALGQGPEFLTYFNYEAQQDKSGLPNDRFSAERPEGSISTLTIQRTEQRDSAMYRCASSLDGRGELFFGEGSRLTVL.

The V and J genes are TRBV11-2 and TRBJ1-2; no clear D. This CDR3 is 14 amino acids long. Germline CDR1 SGHAT, CDR2 FQNNGV. V was pared by 4 bases and J by 4 bases, with 13 bases between. The CDR3 reads CASSSARVGYGYTF. Here the CDR3 DNA reads TGTGCCAGCAGCTCCGCCCGGGTTGGCTATGGCTACACCTTC.

The chain has TRBV30 and TRBJ2-3; D call uncertain. The CDR3 loop spans 15 amino acids. Germline CDR1 GTSNPN, CDR2 SVGIG (reference sequence). V lost 1 base and J lost 0, with 11 bases in between. CDR3 sequence reads: CAWSGLPSSTDTQYF. CDR3 sequence (DNA): TGTGCCTGGAGTGGGCTGCCTTCTAGCACAGATACGCAGTATTTT. Full variable domain (rest looked up from reference TRBV30 and TRBJ2-3): SQTIHQWPATLVQPVGSPLSLECTVEGTSNPNLYWYRQAAGRGLQLLFYSVGIGQISSEVPQNLSASRPQDRQFILSSKKLLLSDSGFYLCAWSGLPSSTDTQYFGPGTRLTVL.

This sequence joins TRBV9 and TRBJ1-2; D is perhaps TRBD1 (5 bases). Germline CDR1 SGDLS, CDR2 YYNGEE. V lost 0 bases, J lost 4 bases, and 7 bases lay in between. This CDR3 has 13 residues. CDR3 loop: CASSVATGYGYTF. The CDR3 DNA sequence: TGTGCCAGCAGCGTAGCCACAGGCTATGGCTACACCTTC.

The V call is TRBV27, the J call TRBJ2-7; tentatively, D is TRBD1 or TRBD2 (5 bases each). This CDR3 region has 12 residues. Trimming shortened V by 2 bases and J by 7 bases, and 9 bases separated the two germline ends. CDR1 is MNHEY, CDR2 SMNVEV, per germline (reference sequence). The CDR3 here is CASSLRGEEQYF. CDR3 coding DNA: TGTGCCAGCAGTTTAAGAGGGGAGGAGCAGTACTTC.

CDR3 DNA: TGTGCCAGCAGCTTATCCAGCGGGACGTTCTACGAGCAGTACTTC. Protein sequence: CASSLSSGTFYEQYF. This rearrangement joins TRBV11-3 to TRBJ2-7; 7 bases are shared with TRBD2. CDR3 length: 15 amino acids. Losses at the gene ends were 2 bases for V and 3 bases for J; bases not matched to a gene: 7. From germline, CDR1 is SGHNT and CDR2 YENEEA.

The chain uses TRBV11-3 and TRBJ2-1, with 8 bases that match TRBD2. The CDR3 sequence is 16 residues long. The germline V gene has CDR1 SGHNT and CDR2 YENEEA. The ends lost 6 bases at V and 2 bases at J; junction bases unmatched: 9. The CDR3 loop reads CASSAGGLGPYNEQFF. The CDR3 nucleotides are TGTGCCAGCAGTGCGGGGGGCCTAGGCCCCTACAATGAGCAGTTCTTC. The variable domain in full, with the rest retrieved from reference TRBV11-3 and TRBJ2-1, is EAGVVQSPRYKIIEKKQPVAFWCNPISGHNTLYWYLQNLGQGPELLIRYENEEAVDDSQLPKDRFSAERLKGVDSTLKIQPAELGDSAVYLCASSAGGLGPYNEQFFGPGTRLTVL.

The rearrangement links TRBV29-1 to TRBJ2-3; the D is unclear. This CDR3 is built from 12 residues. Trimming stripped 2 bases from V and 7 bases from J, with 10 bases between. CDR1 is SQVTM and CDR2 is ANQGSEA in the germline V gene. Here the CDR3 DNA reads TGCAGCGTTGAAAGGTCAGCAAATACGCAGTATTTT. Translation gives CSVERSANTQYF.

This chain uses TRBV7-8 with TRBJ1-2, with 9 bases lining up with TRBD1. The CDR3 has 17 amino acids. Germline V CDR1 and CDR2: SGHVS, FQNEAQ. Trimming at V came to 5 bases and at J to 8 bases, leaving 18 bases not matched to a gene. This chain's CDR3 is CASSKTQIGTGLGGYTF. The CDR3 DNA follows: TGTGCCAGCAGCAAGACTCAAATCGGGACAGGGCTAGGCGGCTACACCTTC.

This clone was seen a single time. In DNA, the CDR3 is TGTGCCAGCAGTTCGACAGGGGCCTATGGCTACACCTTC. Translation gives CASSSTGAYGYTF. This chain connects TRBV6-5 to TRBJ1-2; TRBD1 matches at 8 bases. Trimming removed 4 bases from V and 4 bases from J; junction bases left unmatched: 2. The CDR3 loop spans 13 amino acids. Per germline, CDR1 MNHEY and CDR2 SVGAGI.

The chain recombines TRBV2 with TRBJ1-5; D is ambiguous. The CDR3 runs to 12 residues. The V and J ends lost 7 bases and 6 bases respectively, with 10 bases between them. Germline CDR1 reads SNHLY; CDR2 reads FYNNEI. DNA of the CDR3: TGTGCCAGCAAGGACGACGGTCAGCCCCAGCATTTT. Protein product: CASKDDGQPQHF.

This chain uses TRBV19 with TRBJ2-2; TRBD1 matches at 10 bases. Trimming removed 1 base from V and 3 bases from J; junction bases left unmatched: 2. The CDR3 length is 16 residues. CDR1 is LNHDA, CDR2 SQIVND, per germline (reference sequence). DNA for the CDR3: TGTGCCAGTAGTATAGCGGGACAGGGGCACACCGGGGAGCTGTTTTTT. This translates into CASSIAGQGHTGELFF.